This T cell receptor beta chain was identified during a study of shared clonotypes between healthy human individuals. The CDR3 is 16 amino acids. V was shortened by 1 base and J by 5 bases, with 15 bases between the two germline ends. Per germline, CDR1 SGHDN and CDR2 FVKESK. Study-wide results and limits: Among donors, clonotype sharing was expected to be affected by sequencing depth.

The protocol was immunoSEQ multiplex PCR, while the TCRdb copy is restricted to in-frame clones and leaves out a portion. The sample consists of about 660,000 clones, over 65% of them appearing once. A word on this clone: Its specificity is unknown.

This receptor was identified in a woman in her twenties or thirties in good health. The chain joins TRBV14 to TRBJ2-1; D possibly corresponds to TRBD2 (5 bases). Sequencing was carried out using memory CD4+ T cells sorted from blood. The subset: CD45RA-negative fraction. In DNA, the CDR3 is TGTGCCAGCAGCCAAGTGGGCGGGTCGGTCAACAATGAGCAGTTCTTC. Its protein product is CASSQVGGSVNNEQFF.